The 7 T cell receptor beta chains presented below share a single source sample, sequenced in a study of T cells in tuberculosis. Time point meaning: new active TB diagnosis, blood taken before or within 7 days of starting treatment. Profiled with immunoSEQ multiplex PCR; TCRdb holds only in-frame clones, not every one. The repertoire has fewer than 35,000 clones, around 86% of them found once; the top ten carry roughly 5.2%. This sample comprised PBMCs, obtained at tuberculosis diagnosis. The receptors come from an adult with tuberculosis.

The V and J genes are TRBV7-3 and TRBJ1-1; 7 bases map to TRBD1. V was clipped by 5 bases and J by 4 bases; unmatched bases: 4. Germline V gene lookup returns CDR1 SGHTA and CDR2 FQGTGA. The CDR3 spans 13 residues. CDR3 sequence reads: CASSPSGGTEAFF. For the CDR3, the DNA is TGTGCCAGCAGCCCCTCAGGGGGCACTGAAGCTTTCTTT.

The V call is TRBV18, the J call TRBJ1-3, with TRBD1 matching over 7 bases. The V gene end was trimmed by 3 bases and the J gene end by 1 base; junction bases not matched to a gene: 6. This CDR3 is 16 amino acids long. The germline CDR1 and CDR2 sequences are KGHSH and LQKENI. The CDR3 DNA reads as TGTGCCAGCTCACCCGACAACAGGGGATCTGGAAACACCATATATTTT. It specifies CASSPDNRGSGNTIYF. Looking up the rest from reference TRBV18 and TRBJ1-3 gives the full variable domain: NAGVMQNPRHLVRRRGQEARLRCSPMKGHSHVYWYRQLPEEGLKFMVYLQKENIIDESGMPKERFSAEFPKEGPSILRIQQVVRGDSAAYFCASSPDNRGSGNTIYFGEGSWLTVV.

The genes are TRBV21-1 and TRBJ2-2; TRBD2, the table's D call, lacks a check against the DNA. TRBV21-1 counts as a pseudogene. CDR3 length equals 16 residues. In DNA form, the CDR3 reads TGTGCCAGCAGCAAAGGTGAGGTAGCGGGGCCCGGGGAGCTGTTTTTT. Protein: CASSKGEVAGPGELFF.

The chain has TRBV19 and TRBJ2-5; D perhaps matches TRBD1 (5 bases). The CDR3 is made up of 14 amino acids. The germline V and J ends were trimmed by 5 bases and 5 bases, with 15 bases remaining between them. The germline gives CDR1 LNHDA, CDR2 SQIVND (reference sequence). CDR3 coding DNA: TGTGCCAGTAGTGTTCAGGGTCCTTGGGAGACCCAGTACTTC. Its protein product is CASSVQGPWETQYF.

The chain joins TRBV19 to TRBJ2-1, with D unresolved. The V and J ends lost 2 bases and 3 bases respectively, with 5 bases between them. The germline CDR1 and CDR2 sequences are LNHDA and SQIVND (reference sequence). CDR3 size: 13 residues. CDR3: CASSITVYNEQFF. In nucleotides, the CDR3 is TGTGCCAGTAGTATAACAGTCTACAATGAGCAGTTCTTC.

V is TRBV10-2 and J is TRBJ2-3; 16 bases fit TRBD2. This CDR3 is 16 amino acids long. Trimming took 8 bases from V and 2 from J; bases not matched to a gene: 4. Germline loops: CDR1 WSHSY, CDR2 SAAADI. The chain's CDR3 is CASGTSGGAFTDTQYF. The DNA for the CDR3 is TGCGCCAGCGGGACTAGCGGGGGGGCTTTCACAGATACGCAGTATTTT.

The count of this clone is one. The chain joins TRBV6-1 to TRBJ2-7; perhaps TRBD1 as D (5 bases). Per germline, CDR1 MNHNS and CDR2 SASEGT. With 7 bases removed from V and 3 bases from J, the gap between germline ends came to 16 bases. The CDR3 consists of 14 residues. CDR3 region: CASKEPPGHYEQYF. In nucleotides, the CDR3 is TGTGCCAGCAAAGAGCCGCCCGGACACTACGAGCAGTACTTC.